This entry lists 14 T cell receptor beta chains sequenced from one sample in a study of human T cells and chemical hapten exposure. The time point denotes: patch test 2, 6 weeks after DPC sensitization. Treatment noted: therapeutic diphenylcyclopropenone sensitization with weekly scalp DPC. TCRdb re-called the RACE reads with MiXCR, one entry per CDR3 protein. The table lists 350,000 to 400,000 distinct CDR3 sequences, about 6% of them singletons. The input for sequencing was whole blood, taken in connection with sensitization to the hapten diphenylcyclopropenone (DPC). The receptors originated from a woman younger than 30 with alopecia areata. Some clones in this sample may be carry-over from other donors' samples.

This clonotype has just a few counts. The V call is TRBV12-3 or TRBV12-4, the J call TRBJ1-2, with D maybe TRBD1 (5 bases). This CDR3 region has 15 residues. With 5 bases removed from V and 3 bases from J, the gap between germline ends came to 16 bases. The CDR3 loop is CASSLGEVGYYGYTF. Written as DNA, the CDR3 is TGTGCCAGCAGTCTGGGGGAAGTAGGATACTATGGCTACACCTTC.

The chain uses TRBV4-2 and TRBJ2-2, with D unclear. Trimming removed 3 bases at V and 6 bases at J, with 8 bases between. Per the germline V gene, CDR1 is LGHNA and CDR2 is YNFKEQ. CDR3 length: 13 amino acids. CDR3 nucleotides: TGTGCCAGCAGCCAGATAGCTTCCGGGGAGCTGTTTTTT. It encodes CASSQIASGELFF.

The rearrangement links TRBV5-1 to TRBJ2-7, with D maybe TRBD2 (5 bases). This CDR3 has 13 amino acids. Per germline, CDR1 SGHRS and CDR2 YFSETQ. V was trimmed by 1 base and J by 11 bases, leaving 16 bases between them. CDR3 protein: CASSLSGGGRKYF. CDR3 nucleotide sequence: TGCGCCAGCAGCTTGTCAGGAGGCGGTAGGAAGTACTTC.

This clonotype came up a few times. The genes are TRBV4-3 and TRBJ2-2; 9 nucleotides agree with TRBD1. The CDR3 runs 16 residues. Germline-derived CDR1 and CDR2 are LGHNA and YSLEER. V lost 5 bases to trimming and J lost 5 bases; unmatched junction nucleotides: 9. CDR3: CASSGHRGRGTGELFF. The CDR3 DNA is TGCGCCAGCAGCGGTCACAGGGGGCGAGGTACCGGGGAGCTGTTTTTT.

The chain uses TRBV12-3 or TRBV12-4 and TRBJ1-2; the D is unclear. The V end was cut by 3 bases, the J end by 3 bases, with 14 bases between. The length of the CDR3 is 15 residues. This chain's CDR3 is CASSLHAGLDYGYTF. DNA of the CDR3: TGTGCCAGCAGTTTGCACGCTGGCTTGGACTATGGCTACACCTTC.

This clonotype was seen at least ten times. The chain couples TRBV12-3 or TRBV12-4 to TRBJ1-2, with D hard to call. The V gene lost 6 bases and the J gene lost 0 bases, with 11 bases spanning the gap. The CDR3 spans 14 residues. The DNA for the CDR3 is TGTGCCAGCAGCCGCCGGGCAGCTAACTATGGCTACACCTTC. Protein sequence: CASSRRAANYGYTF.

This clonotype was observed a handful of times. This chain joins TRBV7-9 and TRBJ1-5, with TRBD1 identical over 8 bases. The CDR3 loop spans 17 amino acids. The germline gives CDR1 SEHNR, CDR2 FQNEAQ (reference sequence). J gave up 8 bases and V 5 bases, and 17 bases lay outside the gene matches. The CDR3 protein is CASSGSGAGGSWEPQHF. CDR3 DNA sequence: TGTGCCAGCAGCGGAAGCGGGGCAGGGGGCTCCTGGGAGCCCCAGCATTTT.

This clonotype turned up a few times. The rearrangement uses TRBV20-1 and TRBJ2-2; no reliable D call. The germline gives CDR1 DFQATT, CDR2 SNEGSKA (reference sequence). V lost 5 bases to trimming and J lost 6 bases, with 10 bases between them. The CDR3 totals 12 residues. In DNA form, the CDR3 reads TGCAGTGCTTCAGACCGGCCCGGGGAGCTGTTTTTT. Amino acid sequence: CSASDRPGELFF.

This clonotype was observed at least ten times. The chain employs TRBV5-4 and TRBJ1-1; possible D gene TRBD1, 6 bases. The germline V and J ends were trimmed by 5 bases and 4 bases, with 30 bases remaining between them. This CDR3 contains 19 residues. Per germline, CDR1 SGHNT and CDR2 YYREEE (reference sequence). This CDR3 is CASRPDRRKLPLGGTEAFF. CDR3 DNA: TGTGCCAGCAGACCGGACAGAAGAAAACTTCCCTTAGGGGGCACTGAAGCTTTCTTT.

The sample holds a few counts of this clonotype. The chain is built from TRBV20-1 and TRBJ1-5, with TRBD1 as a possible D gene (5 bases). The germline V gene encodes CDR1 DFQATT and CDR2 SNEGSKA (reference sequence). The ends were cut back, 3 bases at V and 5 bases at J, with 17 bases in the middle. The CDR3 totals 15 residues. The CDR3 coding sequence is TGCAGTGCTAGTCGGCAGGGCCTCTGGTATCAGCCCCAGCATTTT. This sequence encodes CSASRQGLWYQPQHF.

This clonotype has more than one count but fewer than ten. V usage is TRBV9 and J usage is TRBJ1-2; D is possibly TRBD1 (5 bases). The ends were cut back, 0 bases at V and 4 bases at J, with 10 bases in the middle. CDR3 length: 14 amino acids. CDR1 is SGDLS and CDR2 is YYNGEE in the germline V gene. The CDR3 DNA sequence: TGTGCCAGCAGCGTAGAGGGGACGAGCTATGGCTACACCTTC. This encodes CASSVEGTSYGYTF.

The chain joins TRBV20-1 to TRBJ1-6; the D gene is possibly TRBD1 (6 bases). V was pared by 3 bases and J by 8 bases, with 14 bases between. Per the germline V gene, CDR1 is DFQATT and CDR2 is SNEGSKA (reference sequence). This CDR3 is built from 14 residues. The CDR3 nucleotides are TGCAGTGCTAGTCACAGGGTTGGGCATTCACCCCTCCACTTT. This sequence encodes CSASHRVGHSPLHF.

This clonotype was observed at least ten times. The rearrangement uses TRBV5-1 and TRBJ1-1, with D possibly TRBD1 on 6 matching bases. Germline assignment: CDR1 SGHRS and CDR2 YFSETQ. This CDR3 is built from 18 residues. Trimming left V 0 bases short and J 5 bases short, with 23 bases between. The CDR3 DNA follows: TGCGCCAGCAGCTTGGACCGGGGGGCGGCCTCCACAGGTACTGAAGCTTTCTTT. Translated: CASSLDRGAASTGTEAFF.

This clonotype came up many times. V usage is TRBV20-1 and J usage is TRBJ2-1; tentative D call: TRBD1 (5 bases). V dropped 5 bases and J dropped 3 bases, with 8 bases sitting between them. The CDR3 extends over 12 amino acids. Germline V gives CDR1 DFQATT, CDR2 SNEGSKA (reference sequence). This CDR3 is CSAEGDYNEQFF. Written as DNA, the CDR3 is TGCAGTGCTGAAGGGGACTACAATGAGCAGTTCTTC.